Below, 13 T cell receptor beta chains from the same sample are listed, as sequenced in a study of tumor-infiltrating lymphocytes in oesophageal squamous cell carcinoma. TCRdb independently ran MiXCR on the PCR reads; one entry per CDR3 protein. The sample consists of about 13,000 distinct CDR3 sequences, roughly half of them appearing once. Sequencing was performed on esophageal tumor tissue. The receptor source for this set is a male donor with esophageal squamous cell carcinoma.

CDR3 coding DNA: TGCGCCAGCAGCTTGGCCGGGAGGGCCGCAGAGACCCAGTACTTC. The encoded protein is CASSLAGRAAETQYF. The V gene is TRBV5-1, the J gene TRBJ2-5; 8 positions agree with TRBD2. Germline V gives CDR1 SGHRS, CDR2 YFSETQ. This CDR3 region has 15 residues. Unmatched junction bases numbered 5, after V lost 0 bases and J lost 4 bases.

This clonotype was counted ten times or more. This sequence joins TRBV9 and TRBJ2-3; D gene uncertain. V was trimmed by 0 bases and J by 4 bases, leaving 6 bases between them. This CDR3 contains 13 residues. Germline V CDR1 and CDR2: SGDLS, YYNGEE. The CDR3 region has the DNA TGTGCCAGCAGCGTAGGGGCTGCAGATACGCAGTATTTT. Its translation is CASSVGAADTQYF.

This clonotype came up many times. The chain joins TRBV5-1 to TRBJ2-5, with D uncertain. The J call is uncertain, as TRBJ2-7 better fits the DNA end. This CDR3 is built from 17 residues. CDR1 SGHRS and CDR2 YFSETQ come from the germline V gene. CDR3 sequence (DNA): TGCGCCAGCAGCTTAATGCCTGGGTTGGCGGACCTAAGCGAGCAGTACTTC. Its protein is CASSLMPGLADLSEQYF.

V usage is TRBV28 and J usage is TRBJ2-4; no clear D gene. With the DNA end fitting TRBJ2-6 better, the J assignment may be wrong. This CDR3 is 15 amino acids long. Germline V gene sequence: CDR1 MDHEN, CDR2 SYDVKM. CDR3 residues: CASSLRHGWANVLTF. As DNA, the CDR3 is TGTGCCAGCAGTTTAAGGCACGGGTGGGCCAACGTCCTGACTTTC.

The chain carries TRBV6-1 and TRBJ2-3; a weak D match, TRBD1 (7 bases). Trimming left V 6 bases short and J 14 bases short, with 27 bases between. The CDR3 runs 15 residues. CDR1 MNHNS and CDR2 SASEGT come from the germline V gene. The CDR3 here is CASSGGTARTGELYF. In DNA form, the CDR3 reads TGTGCCAGCAGCGGAGGGACAGCCCGCACCGGGGAGCTGTATTTT.

The V and J genes are TRBV4-1 and TRBJ1-1, with a tentative D call TRBD1 (5 bases). The V end was cut by 4 bases, the J end by 3 bases, with 9 bases between. From germline, CDR1 is MGHRA and CDR2 YSYEKL. CDR3 length: 13 residues. CDR3 coding DNA: TGCGCCAGCAGCCCCGGGGGAGACACTGAAGCTTTCTTT. Translation gives CASSPGGDTEAFF.

Details on this clonotype: Just one base apart from a much larger clone, this may be a read error. This chain links TRBV5-4 with TRBJ2-1; possibly TRBD1 or TRBD2 for D (5 bases each). The J call could be wrong; TRBJ2-7 is a better fit for the DNA end. The germline V gene encodes CDR1 SGHNT and CDR2 YYREEE (reference sequence). The CDR3 consists of 14 residues. The CDR3 DNA reads TGTGCCAGCAGCCCCACGGGACCATACAATGAGCAGTACTTC. This gives the protein CASSPTGPYNEQYF.

By share of the sample, this clonotype is medium-sized (0.01 to 0.1%). The V and J genes are TRBV28 and TRBJ2-5; perhaps TRBD1 as D (6 bases). The CDR3 runs 14 residues. Germline assignment: CDR1 MDHEN and CDR2 SYDVKM. The V and J ends lost 5 bases and 5 bases respectively, with 15 bases between them. The CDR3 sequence is CASSTRGNWETQYF. CDR3 bases: TGTGCCAGCAGTACTAGGGGGAATTGGGAGACCCAGTACTTC.

As DNA, the CDR3 is TGTGCCAGCAGCTTGGCTACTGGGGAGCTGTTTTTT. Translated: CASSLATGELFF. The J gene is TRBJ2-2, the V gene TRBV7-9; D is unresolved. Germline V gene lookup returns CDR1 SEHNR and CDR2 FQNEAQ (reference sequence). The ends were cut back, 3 bases at V and 8 bases at J, with 7 bases in the middle. There are 12 residues in the CDR3.

The CDR3 loop is CASSKGQNSGANVLTF. The CDR3 bases are TGTGCCAGTAGTAAGGGACAAAACTCTGGGGCCAACGTCCTGACTTTC. J is TRBJ2-6 and V is TRBV19; D perhaps matches TRBD1 (6 bases). The V gene lost 4 bases and the J gene lost 0 bases, with 10 bases spanning the gap. This CDR3 has 16 residues. Germline lookup yields CDR1 LNHDA and CDR2 SQIVND (reference sequence).

The V gene is TRBV10-3, the J gene TRBJ2-3; 8 bases are a match to TRBD2. The J call may not be correct, given that the DNA end is closer to TRBJ2-5. Germline lookup yields CDR1 ENHRY and CDR2 SYGVKD. The CDR3 loop spans 15 amino acids. Here the CDR3 DNA reads TGTGCCATCAGTGAGTCCCGGGGGGGTTCGGAGACCCAGTACTTC. Protein: CAISESRGGSETQYF.

The J gene is TRBJ2-5, the V gene TRBV7-3, with D perhaps TRBD1 (7 bases). The germline V and J ends were trimmed by 5 bases and 4 bases, with 14 bases remaining between them. CDR1 and CDR2 (germline): SGHTA, FQGTGA. The CDR3 runs to 14 residues. For the CDR3, the DNA is TGTGCCAGCAGCCCCCAGGGGGGTTTAGAGACCCAGTACTTC. It specifies CASSPQGGLETQYF.

The chain joins TRBV7-2 to TRBJ2-1; the match to TRBD1 covers 8 bases. The closer fit of TRBJ2-7 to the DNA end suggests the J call may be wrong. This CDR3 has 15 residues. Germline V CDR1 and CDR2: SGHTA, FQGNSA. The CDR3: CASSLEQGGPYEQYF. Here the CDR3 DNA reads TGTGCCAGCAGCTTAGAACAGGGGGGTCCCTACGAGCAGTACTTC.